Presented here are 28 T cell receptor beta chains from one specimen sequenced in a study of T-cell memory formation after mild COVID-19. TCRdb processed the 5' RACE reads anew with MiXCR; each CDR3 protein has one entry. This sample has more than 250,000 distinct CDR3 sequences, with 16% found just once. The source material was PBMCs or a T cell subset sorted from them (not recorded which). The receptors here all came from a man younger than 35 who had mild COVID-19 (a few samples of this study predate the infection). Cell type and time point are not known.

This clonotype has ten or more counts. V and J are TRBV11-2 and TRBJ2-5; D is uncertain. The germline V and J ends were trimmed by 2 bases and 2 bases, with 12 bases remaining between them. Germline CDR1 reads SGHAT; CDR2 reads FQNNGV. CDR3 length: 15 amino acids. The CDR3 is CASSLSGQSQETQYF. CDR3 in DNA: TGTGCCAGCAGCTTAAGTGGGCAGAGTCAAGAGACCCAGTACTTC.

The table lists this clonotype with a few counts. The chain combines TRBV5-6 with TRBJ2-3, with D hard to call. The CDR3 length is 13 residues. Germline V CDR1 and CDR2: SGHDT, YYEEEE. Trimming pared 4 bases from V and 3 bases from J, leaving 9 bases between. CDR3 residues: CASSAVVTDTQYF. CDR3 coding DNA: TGTGCCAGCAGCGCGGTTGTAACAGATACGCAGTATTTT.

The chain joins TRBV10-3 to TRBJ2-3; tentatively, D is TRBD2 (7 bases). The CDR3 sequence is 14 residues long. CDR1 is ENHRY, CDR2 SYGVKD, per germline. V lost 9 bases, J lost 6 bases, and 19 bases lay in between. The CDR3 DNA follows: TGTGCCATTATGCGATCCGAGGGGGGGGATACGCAGTATTTT. Its protein product is CAIMRSEGGDTQYF.

The CDR3 bases are TGTGCCAGCAGCCCGCGTGGTCGTTTGGGCTACGAGCAGTACTTC. This translates into CASSPRGRLGYEQYF. The rearrangement joins TRBV9 to TRBJ2-7; unclear D gene. The germline gives CDR1 SGDLS, CDR2 YYNGEE. The CDR3 contains 15 residues. Trimming shortened V by 4 bases and J by 3 bases, and 17 bases separated the two germline ends.

The V gene is TRBV29-1, the J gene TRBJ1-2; no clear D. Per the germline V gene, CDR1 is SQVTM and CDR2 is ANQGSEA. The V end lost 7 bases, the J end lost 2 bases, and 8 bases lay between the germline ends. The CDR3 sequence is 11 residues long. The CDR3 coding sequence is TGCAGCGCGACTGAGAACTATGGCTACACCTTC. This codes for CSATENYGYTF.

The chain recombines TRBV12-3 or TRBV12-4 with TRBJ2-2; D remains ambiguous. The CDR3 runs 12 residues. The ends were cut back, 7 bases at V and 4 bases at J, with 7 bases in the middle. This CDR3 is CASTRSTGELFF. CDR3 nucleotides: TGTGCCAGCACCCGCAGCACCGGGGAGCTGTTTTTT.

J is TRBJ1-1 and V is TRBV3-1; weak D call: TRBD1 (5 bases). The ends were cut back, 7 bases at V and 1 base at J, with 16 bases in the middle. Germline V gives CDR1 LGHDT, CDR2 YNNKEL (reference sequence). The CDR3 has 15 amino acids. This CDR3 is CASNSEGAGNTEAFF. The DNA of the CDR3 is TGTGCCAGCAATTCCGAAGGGGCAGGGAACACTGAAGCTTTCTTT.

The chain couples TRBV7-9 to TRBJ1-1, with no clear D. Trimming took 6 bases from V and 5 from J, leaving 13 bases between them. Germline loops: CDR1 SEHNR, CDR2 FQNEAQ (reference sequence). CDR3 length equals 13 residues. Written as DNA, the CDR3 is TGTGCCAGCAGTTTACTCGGGTCTACTGAAGCTTTCTTT. Translating it yields CASSLLGSTEAFF.

This clonotype was counted only a few times. The chain has TRBV7-9 and TRBJ1-4; TRBD1 matches at 7 bases. This CDR3 is built from 17 residues. Trimming took 5 bases from V and 0 from J; bases not matched to a gene: 9. CDR1 is SEHNR, CDR2 FQNEAQ, per germline (reference sequence). CDR3 bases: TGTGCCAGCAGCGTCGACAGGGAGTGGCCAACTAATGAAAAACTGTTTTTT. Translated, it gives CASSVDREWPTNEKLFF.

This clonotype was detected ten times or more. Here the CDR3 reads CASRGGGGNIQYF. The CDR3, as DNA: TGTGCCAGCCGAGGCGGGGGTGGTAACATTCAGTACTTC. J is TRBJ2-4 and V is TRBV7-2; 7 positions agree with TRBD2. Germline CDR1 SGHTA, CDR2 FQGNSA. The CDR3 totals 13 residues. With 8 bases clipped from V and 7 bases from J, the junction kept 8 bases outside the gene matches.

This clonotype was seen only a few times. The chain employs TRBV5-1 and TRBJ2-5; 8 bases line up with TRBD2. V trimming: 4 bases; J trimming: 5 bases; junction bases outside the gene matches: 7. CDR1 SGHRS and CDR2 YFSETQ come from the germline V gene. CDR3 size: 14 residues. The DNA of the CDR3 is TGCGCCAGCAGCAAGGGACTAGGGGACGAGACCCAGTACTTC. Translation gives CASSKGLGDETQYF.

The genes are TRBV7-8 and TRBJ1-6; TRBD1 is a possible D gene (5 bases). In germline, CDR1 is SGHVS, CDR2 FQNEAQ. This CDR3 has 12 amino acids. With 5 bases removed from V and 10 bases from J, the gap between germline ends came to 9 bases. The chain's CDR3 is CASSLRQSPLHF. CDR3 DNA: TGTGCCAGCAGCCTCCGACAGTCACCCCTCCACTTT.

A few counts support this clonotype. The rearrangement joins TRBV5-1 to TRBJ2-1; no clear D. Germline V CDR1 and CDR2: SGHRS, YFSETQ. Deletions cut 0 bases from V and 9 bases from J, with 13 bases between. CDR3 length: 14 residues. For the CDR3, the DNA is TGCGCCAGCAGCTTGGAGGTTTTGTCCGGTGAGCAGTTCTTC. Its protein is CASSLEVLSGEQFF.

V gene TRBV29-1 combines with J gene TRBJ2-5, with 10 nucleotides matching TRBD1. CDR1 and CDR2 from the germline V gene are SQVTM and ANQGSEA. With V trimmed by 4 bases and J by 5 bases, 7 bases remained unmatched. The CDR3 covers 14 residues. The CDR3 reads CSVGGGQGGETQYF. CDR3 coding DNA: TGCAGCGTTGGCGGCGGACAGGGGGGCGAGACCCAGTACTTC. Full variable domain (rest looked up from reference TRBV29-1 and TRBJ2-5): SAVISQKPSRDICQRGTSLTIQCQVDSQVTMMFWYRQQPGQSLTLIATANQGSEATYESGFVIDKFPISRPNLTFSTLTVSNMSPEDSSIYLCSVGGGQGGETQYFGPGTRLLVL.

This clonotype was detected only a few times. V usage is TRBV28 and J usage is TRBJ2-7; D unclear. The CDR3 sequence is 11 residues long. Trimming removed 7 bases from V and 5 bases from J, with 9 bases in between. Germline CDR1 reads MDHEN; CDR2 reads SYDVKM. The CDR3 loop reads CASKRNDEQYV. The CDR3 nucleotides are TGTGCCAGCAAGAGGAACGACGAGCAGTACGTC.

The chain carries TRBV7-2 and TRBJ2-7; 13 bases fit TRBD2. CDR1 and CDR2 from the germline V gene are SGHTA and FQGNSA. The CDR3 contains 15 residues. Trimming removed 5 bases from V and 3 bases from J; junction bases left unmatched: 4. CDR3 protein: CASSRLAGGLYEQYV. CDR3 in DNA: TGTGCCAGCAGCAGACTAGCGGGGGGCCTCTACGAGCAGTACGTC.

This clonotype occurred a few times. The V gene is TRBV7-9, the J gene TRBJ2-1; 8 bases agree with TRBD2. The germline V gene has CDR1 SEHNR and CDR2 FQNEAQ (reference sequence). Germline trimming cut 3 bases from V and 7 bases from J; bases unmatched to any gene: 11. This CDR3 is 16 amino acids long. CDR3 sequence (DNA): TGTGCCAGCAGCTTCGGTCGGGGGGGCAATTTGAATGAGCAGTTCTTC. Translated, it gives CASSFGRGGNLNEQFF.

This clonotype was counted a few times. CDR3 in amino acids: CASSMGRGTEAFF. The CDR3 DNA reads TGTGCCAGCAGTATGGGCCGGGGCACTGAAGCTTTCTTT. The gene calls are TRBV12-3 or TRBV12-4 and TRBJ1-1; D unclear. CDR3 length: 13 amino acids. Trimming removed 5 bases at V and 4 bases at J, with 11 bases between.

The V gene is TRBV7-9, the J gene TRBJ2-3, with unresolved D. V lost 4 bases to trimming and J lost 4 bases, with 9 bases between them. Germline V lookup: CDR1 SEHNR, CDR2 FQNEAQ (reference sequence). This CDR3 region has 13 residues. The CDR3 DNA is TGTGCCAGCAGCTCCCTGGTTTCAGATACGCAGTATTTT. It is translated as CASSSLVSDTQYF.

This clonotype was detected only a few times. The chain joins TRBV7-3 to TRBJ1-1; no clear D. CDR3 size: 13 residues. V lost 5 bases and J 4 bases, leaving 11 bases between the germline ends. The germline V gene encodes CDR1 SGHTA and CDR2 FQGTGA. The CDR3 DNA follows: TGTGCCAGCAGCAGAACCGCCATCACTGAAGCTTTCTTT. This codes for CASSRTAITEAFF.

J is TRBJ2-5 and V is TRBV5-4; 7 bases match TRBD1. The CDR3 covers 16 residues. V lost 3 bases, J lost 1 base, and 9 bases stayed unmatched. The germline gives CDR1 SGHNT, CDR2 YYREEE (reference sequence). The CDR3 bases are TGTGCCAGCAGCTATGACCCGGGACAGACCCAAGAGACCCAGTACTTC. This codes for CASSYDPGQTQETQYF.

CDR3: CSARSYSGSYEQYV. CDR3 DNA sequence: TGCAGTGCTAGATCCTATTCAGGCTCCTACGAGCAGTACGTC. The chain recombines TRBV20-1 with TRBJ2-7; D not certain. The germline gives CDR1 DFQATT, CDR2 SNEGSKA (reference sequence). V shed 2 bases and J shed 0 bases, with 11 bases lying between them. The CDR3 sequence is 14 residues long.

This sequence joins TRBV7-2 and TRBJ2-3, with TRBD2 as a possible D gene (6 bases). The germline gives CDR1 SGHTA, CDR2 FQGNSA. CDR3 length: 15 residues. Deletions cut 5 bases from V and 2 bases from J, with 14 bases between. CDR3 in DNA: TGTGCCAGCAGCCAGTCGACTAGTCCCACAGATACGCAGTATTTT. Protein sequence: CASSQSTSPTDTQYF. The full variable domain, its missing parts supplied by reference TRBV7-2 and TRBJ2-3, is GAGVSQSPSNKVTEKGKDVELRCDPISGHTALYWYRQSLGQGLEFLIYFQGNSAPDKSGLPSDRFSAERTGGSVSTLTIQRTQQEDSAVYLCASSQSTSPTDTQYFGPGTRLTVL.

V and J are TRBV4-1 and TRBJ1-2, with 10 bases matching TRBD1. The trim removed 4 bases at V and 13 bases at J, leaving 9 bases unmatched. The V gene's germline CDR1 is MGHRA and CDR2 YSYEKL. The CDR3 has 13 residues. The CDR3 DNA follows: TGCGCCAGCAGCCCGGGACAGGGGCGGACGGGCACCTTC. It yields the protein CASSPGQGRTGTF.

In its sample, this clonotype was seen a few times. DNA of the CDR3: TGCGCCAGCAGCTTGGAGGGCCCTCCGGGTCACGAGCAGTACTTC. It is translated as CASSLEGPPGHEQYF. The chain has TRBV5-1 and TRBJ2-7; no clear D. The CDR3 spans 15 residues. The ends were cut back, 0 bases at V and 5 bases at J, with 15 bases in the middle. From germline, CDR1 is SGHRS and CDR2 YFSETQ.

This clonotype has a count of ten or more. V and J are TRBV4-1 and TRBJ2-7; D might be TRBD1 (6 bases). The germline V and J ends were trimmed by 3 bases and 3 bases, with 12 bases remaining between them. The CDR3 covers 14 residues. From germline, CDR1 is MGHRA and CDR2 YSYEKL. As DNA, the CDR3 is TGCGCCAGCAGCCATACACAGGGTGGCTACGAGCAGTACTTC. It encodes CASSHTQGGYEQYF.

This clonotype showed up many times. The chain recombines TRBV29-1 with TRBJ2-7; 7 positions match TRBD1. The CDR3 is 13 residues long. Germline V CDR1 and CDR2: SQVTM, ANQGSEA. V shed 4 bases, J shed 2 bases, and the junction held 5 bases outside the gene matches. CDR3 protein: CSVARGQPYEQYF. As DNA, the CDR3 is TGCAGCGTTGCTCGGGGACAGCCCTACGAGCAGTACTTC.

The chain employs TRBV5-1 and TRBJ1-1, with D possibly matching TRBD1 (6 bases). Germline lookup yields CDR1 SGHRS and CDR2 YFSETQ. This CDR3 has 14 residues. V was cut by 1 base and J by 3 bases, with 10 bases left in between. CDR3 DNA sequence: TGCGCCAGCAGCTTGTGGGGGGCGGACACTGAAGCTTTCTTT. It yields the protein CASSLWGADTEAFF. The full variable domain, in which reference TRBV5-1 and TRBJ1-1 provide the parts outside the CDR3, is KAGVTQTPRYLIKTRGQQVTLSCSPISGHRSVSWYQQTPGQGLQFLFEYFSETQRNKGNFPGRFSGRQFSNSRSEMNVSTLELGDSALYLCASSLWGADTEAFFGQGTRLTVV.